These 26 T cell receptor beta chains share one sample of origin, sequenced in a study of identical twins. TCRdb re-derived calls from the 5' RACE reads in MiXCR, one entry per CDR3 protein. The sample holds around 1.7 million distinct CDR3 sequences, less than 40% seen once. Input material: cord blood. These receptors were collected from a newborn girl in good health.

The gene calls are TRBV20-1 and TRBJ2-1; D remains ambiguous. The CDR3 contains 13 residues. Germline-derived CDR1 and CDR2 are DFQATT and SNEGSKA (reference sequence). The V and J ends lost 2 bases and 6 bases respectively, with 11 bases between them. The CDR3 here is CSARQKVLNEQFF. The CDR3 coding sequence is TGCAGTGCTAGACAGAAGGTCCTCAATGAGCAGTTCTTC.

This rearrangement joins TRBV6-1 to TRBJ1-6; no clear D gene. The ends were cut back, 8 bases at V and 0 bases at J, with 8 bases in the middle. CDR3 length: 14 amino acids. Germline CDR1 and CDR2: MNHNS and SASEGT. The CDR3 protein is CASSYISYNSPLHF. In nucleotides, the CDR3 is TGTGCCAGCTCCTACATCTCCTATAATTCACCCCTCCACTTT.

This clonotype was found a few times. The V gene is TRBV5-1, the J gene TRBJ2-3, with 11 bases identical to TRBD2. CDR3 length: 16 amino acids. Germline lookup yields CDR1 SGHRS and CDR2 YFSETQ. The J segment lost 5 bases and the V segment lost 3 bases, leaving 8 bases of the junction unmatched. The CDR3 spells CASSYPASGGLDTQYF. DNA of the CDR3: TGCGCCAGCAGCTACCCGGCTAGCGGGGGGCTAGATACGCAGTATTTT.

The sample holds a few counts of this clonotype. V and J are TRBV11-2 and TRBJ2-1; D is unresolved. CDR1 is SGHAT, CDR2 FQNNGV, per germline. Deletions cut 2 bases from V and 0 bases from J, with 14 bases between. The CDR3 contains 17 residues. The CDR3 DNA is TGTGCCAGCAGCTTAAGGAGTAGCTCAGGCTCCTACAATGAGCAGTTCTTC. This codes for CASSLRSSSGSYNEQFF.

This clonotype was picked up a small number of times. The chain is built from TRBV28 and TRBJ2-3; 8 nucleotides match TRBD1. V lost 4 bases and J lost 5; bases outside the gene matches: 5. The CDR3 extends over 14 amino acids. CDR1 is MDHEN, CDR2 SYDVKM, per germline. The CDR3 DNA sequence: TGTGCCAGCAGTTCCAGGGGGCTGGGAGATACGCAGTATTTT. This translates into CASSSRGLGDTQYF.

This clonotype was seen many times. The chain carries TRBV10-3 and TRBJ2-5; possibly TRBD1 for D (6 bases). This CDR3 contains 12 residues. V lost 5 bases, J lost 2 bases, and 6 bases lay in between. CDR1 and CDR2 from the germline V gene are ENHRY and SYGVKD. CDR3: CAISQGQETQYF. The CDR3, as DNA: TGTGCCATCAGTCAGGGGCAAGAGACCCAGTACTTC.

This clonotype showed up just a few times. V and J are TRBV20-1 and TRBJ2-7; D is unclear. V lost 5 bases to trimming and J lost 0 bases, with 11 bases between them. CDR1 and CDR2 (germline): DFQATT, SNEGSKA (reference sequence). The CDR3 sequence is 13 residues long. The CDR3 coding sequence is TGCAGTGCTTTTCTCTCCCGCTCCTACGAGCAGTACTTC. Translation gives CSAFLSRSYEQYF.

The chain carries TRBV20-1 and TRBJ1-1, with a weak D call TRBD1 (5 bases). The length of the CDR3 is 14 residues. Germline CDR1 and CDR2: DFQATT and SNEGSKA (reference sequence). The germline V and J ends were trimmed by 2 bases and 1 base, with 11 bases remaining between them. The CDR3 region has the DNA TGCAGTGCTAGACTAGGACACCCGAACACTGAAGCTTTCTTT. Protein product: CSARLGHPNTEAFF.

The chain uses TRBV12-3 or TRBV12-4 and TRBJ2-1, with D possibly being TRBD2 (6 bases). V was shortened by 5 bases and J by 9 bases, with 17 bases between the two germline ends. The CDR3 loop spans 14 amino acids. DNA for the CDR3: TGTGCCAGCAGTCTCCAGGCGGGACGTCGTGAGCAGTTCTTC. It translates to CASSLQAGRREQFF.

This chain uses TRBV7-9 with TRBJ2-3; no clear D. Looked up from germline, CDR1 is SEHNR and CDR2 is FQNEAQ (reference sequence). V was clipped by 8 bases and J by 2 bases, with 11 bases between them. This CDR3 spans 13 amino acids. The CDR3 loop reads CASWSPDTDTQYF. The DNA of the CDR3 is TGTGCCAGCTGGAGCCCTGACACAGATACGCAGTATTTT.

There are many counts of this clonotype. The gene calls are TRBV20-1 and TRBJ2-7; D is unresolved. The germline CDR1 and CDR2 sequences are DFQATT and SNEGSKA (reference sequence). The V end was cut by 0 bases, the J end by 0 bases, with 9 bases between. The length of the CDR3 is 14 residues. CDR3 amino acids: CSARDPGTSYEQYF. The CDR3 DNA follows: TGCAGTGCTAGAGATCCGGGTACCTCCTACGAGCAGTACTTC.

The table lists this clonotype with many counts. The DNA for the CDR3 is TGTGCCAGCAGTTTAGGTACAGGATTGGGCTACGAGCAGTACTTC. Translation: CASSLGTGLGYEQYF. The chain is built from TRBV27 and TRBJ2-7, with D possibly TRBD1 on 5 matching bases. V was trimmed by 2 bases and J by 3 bases, leaving 14 bases between them. The germline V gene encodes CDR1 MNHEY and CDR2 SMNVEV (reference sequence). This CDR3 is built from 15 residues.

The table lists this clonotype with a few counts. J is TRBJ1-1 and V is TRBV15, with a tentative D call TRBD1 (5 bases). This CDR3 region has 18 residues. The V end lost 0 bases, the J end lost 4 bases, and 21 bases lay between the germline ends. The germline gives CDR1 LNHNV, CDR2 YYDKDF (reference sequence). CDR3 loop: CATSRDSWRGDGSTEAFF. The DNA for the CDR3 is TGTGCCACCAGCAGAGATTCTTGGCGCGGGGACGGGAGCACTGAAGCTTTCTTT. The whole variable domain, filled in from reference TRBV15 and TRBJ1-1, reads DAMVIQNPRYQVTQFGKPVTLSCSQTLNHNVMYWYQQKSSQAPKLLFHYYDKDFNNEADTPDNFQSRRPNTSFCFLDIRSPGLGDTAMYLCATSRDSWRGDGSTEAFFGQGTRLTVV.

The sample holds a few counts of this clonotype. The junction and the germline gene differ at one end; a read error may be behind it. The chain has TRBV7-9 and TRBJ2-3; 10 nucleotides line up with TRBD2. CDR3 length: 16 amino acids. From germline, CDR1 is SEHNR and CDR2 FQNEAQ (reference sequence). The CDR3 nucleotides read TGTGCCGGCAGCATTATAGCGGGAGGTCCCACAGATACGCAGTATTTT. Translating gives CAGSIIAGGPTDTQYF.

This clonotype turned up a few times. The chain couples TRBV6-5 to TRBJ2-1, with TRBD2 as a possible D gene (6 bases). V gave up 6 bases and J gave up 8 bases, with 11 bases separating them. The CDR3 loop spans 12 amino acids. Looked up from germline, CDR1 is MNHEY and CDR2 is SVGAGI. The CDR3 DNA reads TGTGCCAGCAGGAGCGGGTGGGATGAGCAGTTCTTC. The encoded protein is CASRSGWDEQFF.

There are a few counts of this clonotype. The chain employs TRBV20-1 and TRBJ1-6; TRBD1 agrees at 8 bases. Trimming removed 3 bases from V and 1 base from J; junction bases left unmatched: 2. This CDR3 comprises 15 residues. Germline assignment: CDR1 DFQATT and CDR2 SNEGSKA (reference sequence). The CDR3 DNA reads TGCAGTGCTAGTAACAGGGGGTCCTATAATTCACCCCTCCACTTT. It yields the protein CSASNRGSYNSPLHF.

The V and J genes are TRBV12-3 or TRBV12-4 and TRBJ1-1; TRBD1 might be the D (6 bases). The CDR3 is made up of 11 amino acids. Trimming stripped 7 bases from V and 4 bases from J, with 7 bases between. Here the CDR3 reads CASTRGTEAFF. The CDR3 nucleotides read TGTGCCAGCACCAGGGGCACTGAAGCTTTCTTT.

The chain combines TRBV27 with TRBJ2-7, with 15 bases fitting TRBD2. The CDR3 sequence is 18 residues long. CDR1 MNHEY and CDR2 SMNVEV come from the germline V gene (reference sequence). The junction had 6 bases not matched to a gene; V was cut back by 2 bases and J by 1 base. CDR3: CASSLGLAGGPLSYEQYF. The CDR3 coding sequence is TGTGCCAGCAGTTTAGGACTAGCGGGAGGGCCCCTTTCCTACGAGCAGTACTTC.

The chain recombines TRBV27 with TRBJ2-7; 8 nucleotides match TRBD1. With 5 bases clipped from V and 7 bases from J, the junction kept 13 bases outside the gene matches. The germline V gene has CDR1 MNHEY and CDR2 SMNVEV (reference sequence). This CDR3 contains 15 residues. The CDR3 DNA reads TGTGCCAGCAGTCTGACAGGGGCGCCTCAGGATGAGCAGTACTTC. It encodes CASSLTGAPQDEQYF.

Concerning this clonotype itself: Relative to the germline gene, one junction end is altered; a read error may explain this. The chain is built from TRBV5-1 and TRBJ2-7; D not certain. Germline CDR1 is SGHRS and CDR2 is YFSETQ. The CDR3 has 13 amino acids. CDR3 sequence reads: CASSFLGSYKQYF. The CDR3 nucleotides are TGCGCCAGCAGCTTTTTGGGCTCCTACAAGCAGTACTTC.

This clonotype has a count of ten or more. The chain couples TRBV20-1 to TRBJ2-1; no firm D call. Germline CDR1 reads DFQATT; CDR2 reads SNEGSKA (reference sequence). V lost 2 bases to trimming and J lost 7 bases, with 15 bases between them. The CDR3 is 14 amino acids. The CDR3 spells CSARYPTSKNEQFF. The CDR3 bases are TGCAGTGCTAGATACCCTACCTCGAAAAATGAGCAGTTCTTC.

This clonotype has only a few counts. The V call is TRBV5-6, the J call TRBJ2-7; no firm D call. Trimming removed 2 bases from V and 6 bases from J, with 21 bases in between. The CDR3 has 16 residues. Germline V gene sequence: CDR1 SGHDT, CDR2 YYEEEE. The CDR3 region has the DNA TGTGCCAGCAGCTTCCCTCGGTTGACCTTGAGTCCCGAGCAGTACTTC. Its protein is CASSFPRLTLSPEQYF.

The chain carries TRBV6-5 and TRBJ2-1; TRBD2 matches 9 bases. Germline-derived CDR1 and CDR2 are MNHEY and SVGAGI. Trimming at V came to 2 bases and at J to 9 bases, leaving 8 bases not matched to a gene. This CDR3 comprises 15 residues. CDR3 loop: CASSYDGLASREQFF. The DNA of the CDR3 is TGTGCCAGCAGTTACGACGGACTAGCGTCCCGTGAGCAGTTCTTC.

Ten or more counts support this clonotype. CDR3 loop: CASSYAQGTLYEQYF. CDR3 bases: TGTGCCAGCAGTTACGCGCAGGGGACCCTCTACGAGCAGTACTTC. The rearrangement joins TRBV6-6 to TRBJ2-7; the D gene is possibly TRBD1 (6 bases). The length of the CDR3 is 15 residues. The V and J ends lost 2 bases and 3 bases respectively, with 14 bases between them. Per the germline V gene, CDR1 is MNHNY and CDR2 is SVGAGI (reference sequence).

This clonotype was recorded at least ten times. The rearrangement uses TRBV7-2 and TRBJ2-7, with 8 bases aligning to TRBD1. Germline lookup yields CDR1 SGHTA and CDR2 FQGNSA. V gave up 8 bases and J gave up 5 bases; unmatched junction bases: 5. This CDR3 is built from 12 residues. CDR3 coding DNA: TGTGCCAGCTGGGGACAGGCCAACGAGCAGTACTTC. Translating gives CASWGQANEQYF. Full variable domain (remainder filled in from reference TRBV7-2 and TRBJ2-7): GAGVSQSPSNKVTEKGKDVELRCDPISGHTALYWYRQSLGQGLEFLIYFQGNSAPDKSGLPSDRFSAERTGGSVSTLTIQRTQQEDSAVYLCASWGQANEQYFGPGTRLTVT.

V is TRBV4-2 and J is TRBJ2-5; D remains unclear. Germline CDR1 is LGHNA and CDR2 is YNFKEQ. Trimming took 0 bases from V and 5 from J, leaving 4 bases between them. The CDR3 is 12 residues long. The CDR3 here is CASSQELETQYF. CDR3 in DNA: TGTGCCAGCAGCCAAGAGTTGGAGACCCAGTACTTC.